The 16 T cell receptor beta chains reported below all come from one sample, sequenced in a study of blood T cell repertoires in COVID-19. Assay: immunoSEQ multiplex PCR; the TCRdb copy retains only in-frame clones and omits some. The table lists about 360,000 clones, around 84% of them singletons, with about 2.9% in the top ten. The sample consisted of peripheral blood. These receptors were taken from a human donor in a cohort sampled during active COVID-19.

The chain carries TRBV19 and TRBJ2-1; 9 nucleotides agree with TRBD1. Trimming removed 1 base from V and 6 bases from J; junction bases left unmatched: 10. CDR3 length: 17 residues. The V gene's germline CDR1 is LNHDA and CDR2 SQIVND (reference sequence). The CDR3 sequence is CASSIARWGQGGNEQFF. The CDR3 DNA reads as TGTGCCAGTAGTATAGCCCGGTGGGGACAGGGTGGCAATGAGCAGTTCTTC.

The chain combines TRBV6-2 or TRBV6-3 with TRBJ2-1; 10 nucleotides align to TRBD2. Losses at the gene ends were 6 bases for V and 5 bases for J; bases not matched to a gene: 1. Looked up from germline, CDR1 is MNHEY and CDR2 is SVGEGT. This CDR3 is built from 13 residues. The CDR3 reads CASSTSGDNEQFF. The CDR3 DNA is TGTGCCAGCAGCACTAGCGGGGACAATGAGCAGTTCTTC.

The chain combines TRBV28 with TRBJ1-2; 9 bases line up with TRBD1. The trim removed 6 bases at V and 4 bases at J, leaving 6 bases unmatched. Germline V gene lookup returns CDR1 MDHEN and CDR2 SYDVKM. The CDR3 has 14 amino acids. CDR3 amino acids: CASSGDRAVYGYTF. The CDR3 bases are TGTGCCAGCAGCGGGGACAGGGCGGTCTATGGCTACACCTTC.

V and J are TRBV19 and TRBJ2-1; TRBD2 is a possible D gene (6 bases). Trimming cost V 3 bases and J 7 bases, with 13 bases left between them. Germline V gives CDR1 LNHDA, CDR2 SQIVND (reference sequence). The CDR3 is made up of 14 amino acids. DNA for the CDR3: TGTGCCAGTAGTATCTCCCCAGGAGGGAATGAGCAGTTCTTC. This sequence encodes CASSISPGGNEQFF.

The gene calls are TRBV27 and TRBJ1-6, with D unclear. This CDR3 spans 15 amino acids. Germline lookup yields CDR1 MNHEY and CDR2 SMNVEV (reference sequence). Trimming shortened V by 6 bases and J by 0 bases, and 9 bases separated the two germline ends. CDR3 DNA: TGTGCCAGCAGACGACTAAGCTCCTATAATTCACCCCTCCACTTT. This gives the protein CASRRLSSYNSPLHF.

The CDR3 protein is CASSMMPGQGVTDTQYF. CDR3 coding DNA: TGCGCCAGCAGCATGATGCCGGGACAGGGTGTAACAGATACGCAGTATTTT. The J gene is TRBJ2-3, the V gene TRBV5-1, with TRBD1 matching 9 bases. Germline V gene data show CDR1 as SGHRS and CDR2 as YFSETQ. Losses at the gene ends were 4 bases for V and 3 bases for J; bases not matched to a gene: 12. The CDR3 is 17 residues long.

The J gene is TRBJ2-3, the V gene TRBV7-9; D unresolved. V lost 8 bases and J lost 2, with 8 bases in between. This CDR3 region has 12 residues. The germline V gene encodes CDR1 SEHNR and CDR2 FQNEAQ (reference sequence). In nucleotides, the CDR3 is TGTGCCAGCCCTAACGTCACAGATACGCAGTATTTT. Protein product: CASPNVTDTQYF.

The chain couples TRBV30 to TRBJ1-3, with D possibly being TRBD1 (6 bases). Germline V lookup: CDR1 GTSNPN, CDR2 SVGIG (reference sequence). The CDR3 consists of 14 residues. Trimming left V 4 bases short and J 0 bases short, with 10 bases between. The CDR3 sequence is CAWTGGNSGNTIYF. CDR3 nucleotide sequence: TGTGCCTGGACGGGGGGCAACTCTGGAAACACCATATATTTT.

The rearrangement uses TRBV11-3 and TRBJ2-4, with D unclear. CDR1 and CDR2 (germline): SGHNT, YENEEA. V lost 4 bases and J 5 bases, leaving 9 bases between the germline ends. The CDR3 is 13 amino acids. CDR3 sequence (DNA): TGTGCCAGCAGCTCGGGTGACGAAAACATTCAGTACTTC. Translating it yields CASSSGDENIQYF.

The chain combines TRBV28 with TRBJ1-4; 7 bases match TRBD1. This CDR3 is 14 amino acids long. CDR1 MDHEN and CDR2 SYDVKM come from the germline V gene. V lost 4 bases to trimming and J lost 7 bases; unmatched junction nucleotides: 6. CDR3 coding DNA: TGTGCCAGCAGTTATACAGGGGTTGGTGAAAAACTGTTTTTT. Translated: CASSYTGVGEKLFF.

The genes are TRBV2 and TRBJ1-1; a possible D gene is TRBD1 (5 bases). Germline assignment: CDR1 SNHLY and CDR2 FYNNEI. This CDR3 comprises 13 residues. Trimming stripped 4 bases from V and 3 bases from J, with 9 bases between. CDR3 sequence reads: CASSVGGDTEAFF. Here the CDR3 DNA reads TGTGCCAGCAGTGTAGGAGGGGACACTGAAGCTTTCTTT. Drawing the rest from reference TRBV2 and TRBJ1-1, the complete variable domain is EPEVTQTPSHQVTQMGQEVILRCVPISNHLYFYWYRQILGQKVEFLVSFYNNEISEKSEIFDDQFSVERPDGSNFTLKIRSTKLEDSAMYFCASSVGGDTEAFFGQGTRLTVV.

The chain recombines TRBV15 with TRBJ2-3; weak D call: TRBD2 (5 bases). CDR1 LNHNV and CDR2 YYDKDF come from the germline V gene (reference sequence). The CDR3 is 16 residues long. Trimming pared 3 bases from V and 4 bases from J, leaving 17 bases between. CDR3 in DNA: TGTGCCACCAGCAGGGGAGAAGGCACGTTTCCAGATACGCAGTATTTT. Its protein product is CATSRGEGTFPDTQYF.

The chain has TRBV12-3 or TRBV12-4 and TRBJ2-5; D is perhaps TRBD1 (6 bases). CDR3 length equals 12 residues. Trimming pared 5 bases from V and 2 bases from J, leaving 6 bases between. The CDR3: CASSRGQETQYF. The CDR3 coding sequence is TGTGCCAGCAGTAGGGGGCAAGAGACCCAGTACTTC.

The chain has TRBV19 and TRBJ2-2; D uncertain. Trimming stripped 1 base from V and 4 bases from J, with 7 bases between. The CDR3 consists of 14 residues. The germline CDR1 and CDR2 sequences are LNHDA and SQIVND (reference sequence). CDR3 loop: CASSIAPSTGELFF. The DNA for the CDR3 is TGTGCCAGTAGTATAGCCCCATCCACCGGGGAGCTGTTTTTT. Combining the CDR3 with reference TRBV19 and TRBJ2-2 gives the whole variable domain DGGITQSPKYLFRKEGQNVTLSCEQNLNHDAMYWYRQDPGQGLRLIYYSQIVNDFQKGDIAEGYSVSREKKESFPLTVTSAQKNPTAFYLCASSIAPSTGELFFGEGSRLTVL.

The chain couples TRBV27 to TRBJ1-6; D ambiguous. This CDR3 region has 14 residues. Germline CDR1 is MNHEY and CDR2 is SMNVEV (reference sequence). The ends were cut back, 3 bases at V and 6 bases at J, with 9 bases in the middle. This CDR3 is CASSFGRGNSPLHF. The CDR3, as DNA: TGTGCCAGCAGTTTCGGTCGGGGTAATTCACCCCTCCACTTT.

In DNA form, the CDR3 reads TGTGCCAGCAGCTTAGGCGGGAGGGACGGGCAGTATTTT. Its translation is CASSLGGRDGQYF. This rearrangement joins TRBV7-9 to TRBJ2-3, with 9 nucleotides matching TRBD2. Germline CDR1 is SEHNR and CDR2 is FQNEAQ (reference sequence). The CDR3 extends over 13 amino acids. V was pared by 1 base and J by 11 bases, with 4 bases of the junction left unmatched. Looking up the rest from reference TRBV7-9 and TRBJ2-3 gives the full variable domain: DTGVSQNPRHKITKRGQNVTFRCDPISEHNRLYWYRQTLGQGPEFLTYFQNEAQLEKSRLLSDRFSAERPKGSFSTLEIQRTEQGDSAMYLCASSLGGRDGQYFGPGTRLTVL.